Presented here are 14 T cell receptor beta chains from one specimen sequenced in a study of blood T cells in healthy people across ages. Alongside a J-beta primer mix, a sample-barcoded 5' primer served in a second PCR lasting about 7 to 11 cycles. TCRdb re-analysed the 5' RACE reads in MiXCR, keeping a single row per CDR3 protein. The sample lists under 2,000,000 distinct CDR3 sequences, about 50% occurring once. Sequences were obtained from blood. These receptors all come from a woman in her thirties or forties in good health.

The CDR3 coding sequence is TGCAGTGCTAGTGACCACTATGGCTACACCTTC. It specifies CSASDHYGYTF. The chain has TRBV20-1 and TRBJ1-2; no clear D. Trimming removed 3 bases at V and 3 bases at J, with 5 bases between. Germline CDR1 reads DFQATT; CDR2 reads SNEGSKA (reference sequence). The CDR3 runs to 11 residues.

The chain recombines TRBV10-3 with TRBJ2-5; no definite D call. The ends were cut back, 0 bases at V and 5 bases at J, with 7 bases in the middle. This CDR3 spans 13 amino acids. The germline V gene encodes CDR1 ENHRY and CDR2 SYGVKD. CDR3 DNA sequence: TGTGCCATCAGTGAGTCGAAGTTGGAGACCCAGTACTTC. This codes for CAISESKLETQYF.

V usage is TRBV20-1 and J usage is TRBJ2-4; 8 bases map to TRBD1. The CDR3 is 15 amino acids. CDR1 is DFQATT and CDR2 is SNEGSKA in the germline V gene (reference sequence). V lost 1 base, J lost 3 bases, and 5 bases stayed unmatched. CDR3 sequence reads: CSARAGGAGKNIQYF. In DNA, the CDR3 is TGCAGTGCTAGAGCAGGGGGCGCGGGCAAAAACATTCAGTACTTC.

V gene TRBV25-1 combines with J gene TRBJ1-2; 9 bases agree with TRBD1. This CDR3 is 15 amino acids long. Germline assignment: CDR1 MGHDK and CDR2 SYGVNS. The trim removed 6 bases at V and 7 bases at J, leaving 12 bases unmatched. In nucleotides, the CDR3 is TGTGCCAGCAGGCAAACAAGGGGACAGGGAAGTGGCTACACCTTC. As protein: CASRQTRGQGSGYTF.

This chain links TRBV20-1 with TRBJ1-1; D remains unclear. The CDR3 has 13 residues. The germline gives CDR1 DFQATT, CDR2 SNEGSKA (reference sequence). Trimming stripped 0 bases from V and 4 bases from J, with 9 bases between. Here the CDR3 DNA reads TGCAGTGCTAGAGATTATTTGGGCACTGAAGCTTTCTTT. Its translation: CSARDYLGTEAFF.

The chain employs TRBV4-1 and TRBJ1-2; D call uncertain. Germline CDR1 MGHRA, CDR2 YSYEKL. The CDR3 covers 16 residues. V lost 3 bases, J lost 9 bases, and 23 bases lay in between. For the CDR3, the DNA is TGCGCCAGCAGCCAGCTCGAAGGAGTGGAGGTTCATAGCTACACCTTC. Translation gives CASSQLEGVEVHSYTF.

This clonotype was counted only a few times. The CDR3 loop is CSVESGTEGSYEQYF. CDR3 DNA: TGCAGCGTAGAGTCCGGGACAGAGGGCTCCTACGAGCAGTACTTC. This chain joins TRBV29-1 and TRBJ2-7; 7 bases map to TRBD1. Trimming took 6 bases from V and 0 from J; bases not matched to a gene: 11. Germline-derived CDR1 and CDR2 are SQVTM and ANQGSEA. The length of the CDR3 is 15 residues.

This chain links TRBV7-8 with TRBJ2-3; D gene unclear. Trimming removed 0 bases from V and 2 bases from J, with 6 bases in between. Germline V gene lookup returns CDR1 SGHVS and CDR2 FQNEAQ. The CDR3 runs 14 residues. The CDR3 protein is CASSLAPITDTQYF. The CDR3 DNA is TGTGCCAGCAGCTTAGCACCCATCACAGATACGCAGTATTTT. The complete variable domain, with remaining parts taken from reference TRBV7-8 and TRBJ2-3, reads GAGVSQSPRYKVAKRGQDVALRCDPISGHVSLFWYQQALGQGPEFLTYFQNEAQLDKSGLPSDRFFAERPEGSVSTLKIQRTQQEDSAVYLCASSLAPITDTQYFGPGTRLTVL.

The J gene is TRBJ2-7, the V gene TRBV5-1; possibly TRBD1 for D (6 bases). CDR1 SGHRS and CDR2 YFSETQ come from the germline V gene. The V and J ends lost 1 base and 2 bases respectively, with 13 bases between them. The CDR3 consists of 15 residues. CDR3 nucleotide sequence: TGCGCCAGCAGCTTGTCCCGGGACACCCCCTACGAGCAGTACTTC. It encodes CASSLSRDTPYEQYF. The variable domain in full, with the rest retrieved from reference TRBV5-1 and TRBJ2-7, is KAGVTQTPRYLIKTRGQQVTLSCSPISGHRSVSWYQQTPGQGLQFLFEYFSETQRNKGNFPGRFSGRQFSNSRSEMNVSTLELGDSALYLCASSLSRDTPYEQYFGPGTRLTVT.

A word on this clonotype: A much larger clone sits a single nucleotide away, making a read error possible. The V gene is TRBV7-2, the J gene TRBJ2-5, with D possibly matching TRBD1 (5 bases). With 4 bases removed from V and 5 bases from J, the gap between germline ends came to 14 bases. Germline assignment: CDR1 SGHTA and CDR2 FQGNSA. The CDR3 covers 14 residues. The CDR3 loop is CASSSRRGSETQYF. CDR3 DNA sequence: TGTGCCAGCAGCTCACGAAGGGGATCGGAGACCCAGTACTTC.

The gene calls are TRBV6-6 and TRBJ1-6; D call uncertain. Germline CDR1 reads MNHNY; CDR2 reads SVGAGI (reference sequence). CDR3 length equals 14 residues. Between the trimmed V and J ends, which lost 5 bases and 9 bases, there was a span of 14 bases. CDR3 DNA sequence: TGTGCCAGCAGTCCCCGCGGGGATGGTTCACCCCTCCACTTT. This translates into CASSPRGDGSPLHF.

The V call is TRBV27, the J call TRBJ2-5; 10 bases map to TRBD1. After removal of 2 bases from V and 11 bases from J, the junction contained 11 bases not matched to a gene. Per the germline V gene, CDR1 is MNHEY and CDR2 is SMNVEV (reference sequence). This CDR3 is built from 15 residues. This CDR3 is CASSLGGQGVREQYF. DNA for the CDR3: TGTGCCAGCAGTTTAGGCGGACAGGGGGTCAGGGAGCAGTACTTC.

This clonotype was seen a handful of times. CDR3 protein: CASSIGQGRYEQYF. The CDR3 region has the DNA TGTGCCAGCAGTATTGGTCAGGGGAGGTACGAGCAGTACTTC. V is TRBV6-5 and J is TRBJ2-5; possibly TRBD1 or TRBD2 for D (6 bases each). The J call may be in error: the DNA end matches TRBJ2-7 better. Germline V gene lookup returns CDR1 MNHEY and CDR2 SVGAGI. This CDR3 is 14 amino acids long.

The sample holds a few counts of this clonotype. The rearrangement links TRBV29-1 to TRBJ2-5; 15 bases fit TRBD2. CDR3 length: 16 residues. With V trimmed by 8 bases and J by 5 bases, 12 bases remained unmatched. Germline CDR1 is SQVTM and CDR2 is ANQGSEA. CDR3 region: CSTRTSGGALGETQYF. The CDR3 DNA reads as TGCAGCACCCGGACTAGCGGGGGGGCCTTGGGGGAGACCCAGTACTTC.